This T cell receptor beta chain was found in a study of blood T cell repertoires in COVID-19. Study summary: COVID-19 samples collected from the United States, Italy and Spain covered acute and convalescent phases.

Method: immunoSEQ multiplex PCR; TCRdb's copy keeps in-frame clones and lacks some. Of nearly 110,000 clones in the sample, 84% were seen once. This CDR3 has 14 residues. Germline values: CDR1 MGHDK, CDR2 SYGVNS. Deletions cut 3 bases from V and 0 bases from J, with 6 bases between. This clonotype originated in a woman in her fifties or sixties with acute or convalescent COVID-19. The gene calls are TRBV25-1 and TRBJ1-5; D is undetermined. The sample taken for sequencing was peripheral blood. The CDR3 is CASSDSFSNQPQHF. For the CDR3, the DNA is TGTGCCAGCAGTGACAGTTTTAGCAATCAGCCCCAGCATTTT.